A selection of T cell receptor beta chains follows, all from one sample in a study of cytomegalovirus exposure and HLA in healthy donors. Clones were read by immunoSEQ multiplex PCR, and TCRdb kept only the in-frame ones, dropping some. The repertoire holds 100,000 to 150,000 clones, with more than 60% as singletons. Sequencing was done on a sample of PBMCs. The receptor source for this set is a young woman in good health and CMV-seronegative. Each CDR3 is given with its conserved first and last residue. Fields, in order: clone size, V gene, D gene, J gene, CDR3 DNA, CDR3 protein. D genes are given only for firm matches. Not all rows give a size; the values are once, few, many and, for expanded clones, a class.

abundance: .
v_gene: TRBV19
d_gene: TRBD2
j_gene: TRBJ2-3
CDR3nt: TGTGCCAGTAGTATAGACACAGGACTAGCACCGAGCACAGATACGCAGTATTTT
CDR3aa: CASSIDTGLAPSTDTQYF

abundance: once
v_gene: TRBV9
d_gene: .
j_gene: TRBJ1-1
CDR3nt: TGTGCCAGCAGCCCATTAGGGGAAGACAGAAGCCCTGAAGCTTTCTTT
CDR3aa: CASSPLGEDRSPEAFF

abundance: .
v_gene: TRBV18
d_gene: .
j_gene: TRBJ1-4
CDR3nt: TGTGCCAGCTCACCGCTCCAGGGCAGGGATGAAAAACTGTTTTTT
CDR3aa: CASSPLQGRDEKLFF

abundance: .
v_gene: TRBV9
d_gene: TRBD2
j_gene: TRBJ2-1
CDR3nt: TGTGCCAGCAGCGTAGGGCGGGAGGGCCCCTACAATGAGCAGTTCTTC
CDR3aa: CASSVGREGPYNEQFF

abundance: .
v_gene: TRBV6-6
d_gene: .
j_gene: TRBJ1-1
CDR3nt: TGTGCCAGCAGTTACAACAGGGATACTGAAGCTTTCTTT
CDR3aa: CASSYNRDTEAFF

abundance: few
v_gene: TRBV29-1
d_gene: .
j_gene: TRBJ1-1
CDR3nt: TGCAGCGTTGTCGCCCAGGGTCGGATTGGCACTGAAGCTTTCTTT
CDR3aa: CSVVAQGRIGTEAFF

abundance: .
v_gene: TRBV7-2
d_gene: .
j_gene: TRBJ2-3
CDR3nt: TGTGCCAGCAGCTCGCAGGCGGGAAGGGAAGATACGCAGTATTTT
CDR3aa: CASSSQAGREDTQYF

abundance: .
v_gene: TRBV15
d_gene: TRBD2
j_gene: TRBJ2-1
CDR3nt: TGTGCCACCAGCACAAGCGGGAGGGCCCTATCAAATGAGCAGTTCTTC
CDR3aa: CATSTSGRALSNEQFF

abundance: .
v_gene: TRBV6-9
d_gene: .
j_gene: TRBJ2-1
CDR3nt: TGTGCCAGCAAAGGGGTCGAGCAGTTCTTC
CDR3aa: CASKGVEQFF

abundance: .
v_gene: TRBV11-2
d_gene: TRBD2
j_gene: TRBJ2-7
CDR3nt: TGTGCCAGCAGCTTAGGCGGGGGACCCCGCGAGCAGTACTTC
CDR3aa: CASSLGGGPREQYF

abundance: .
v_gene: TRBV5-1
d_gene: TRBD2
j_gene: TRBJ2-3
CDR3nt: TGCGCCAGCAGCTCGTTTTCTAGCGGGAGCACCCCTCGAACAGATACGCAGTATTTT
CDR3aa: CASSSFSSGSTPRTDTQYF

abundance: .
v_gene: TRBV19
d_gene: .
j_gene: TRBJ2-5
CDR3nt: TGTGCCAGTAGTATTAACTCTTTCGAGACCCAGTACTTC
CDR3aa: CASSINSFETQYF

abundance: .
v_gene: TRBV13
d_gene: .
j_gene: TRBJ2-7
CDR3nt: TGTGCCAGCAGCGGAGGATACGAGCAGTACTTC
CDR3aa: CASSGGYEQYF

abundance: .
v_gene: TRBV29-1
d_gene: TRBD1
j_gene: TRBJ1-4
CDR3nt: TGCAGCGTGGGACAGGAGTTCGAAAAACTGTTTTTT
CDR3aa: CSVGQEFEKLFF

abundance: .
v_gene: TRBV4-1
d_gene: TRBD2
j_gene: TRBJ2-7
CDR3nt: TGCGCCAGCAGCCAGTTCCCAAACCTTAAGCGGGGTGGGTCCTACGAGCAGTACTTC
CDR3aa: CASSQFPNLKRGGSYEQYF

abundance: .
v_gene: TRBV5-1
d_gene: .
j_gene: TRBJ2-2
CDR3nt: TGCGCCAGCAGCCCCCTAGGTCTAGCGCCCCGCAGGAACACCGGGGAGCTGTTTTTT
CDR3aa: CASSPLGLAPRRNTGELFF

abundance: .
v_gene: TRBV5-4
d_gene: TRBD2
j_gene: TRBJ2-1
CDR3nt: TGTGCCAGCACCGACCAGGTTAGCGGGCACAATGAGCAGTTCTTC
CDR3aa: CASTDQVSGHNEQFF

abundance: few
v_gene: TRBV6-5
d_gene: TRBD2
j_gene: TRBJ2-3
CDR3nt: TGTGCCAGCAACAGGCTAGCGGCCTTGGATACGCAGTATTTT
CDR3aa: CASNRLAALDTQYF

abundance: .
v_gene: TRBV5-1
d_gene: TRBD2
j_gene: TRBJ2-3
CDR3nt: TGCGCCAGCAGCGCCTGGACTAGCGGGGCAGATACGCAGTATTTT
CDR3aa: CASSAWTSGADTQYF

abundance: few
v_gene: TRBV19
d_gene: TRBD1
j_gene: TRBJ1-1
CDR3nt: TGTGCCAGTAGTAGACGGACAGGGCAGACTGAAGCTTTCTTT
CDR3aa: CASSRRTGQTEAFF

abundance: many
v_gene: TRBV19
d_gene: TRBD2
j_gene: TRBJ2-1
CDR3nt: TGTGCCAGTAGTCCCGCTAGCGGAGGCTCCTACAATGAGCAGTTCTTC
CDR3aa: CASSPASGGSYNEQFF

abundance: .
v_gene: TRBV30
d_gene: .
j_gene: TRBJ1-5
CDR3nt: TGTGCCTGGAGCGGGGGGGCGATTCAGCCCCAGCATTTT
CDR3aa: CAWSGGAIQPQHF

abundance: once
v_gene: TRBV27
d_gene: TRBD2
j_gene: TRBJ2-7
CDR3nt: TGTGCCAGCAGTCCCGGGACTAGCGGGAGGAACGAGCAGTACTTC
CDR3aa: CASSPGTSGRNEQYF

abundance: .
v_gene: TRBV5-4
d_gene: TRBD1
j_gene: TRBJ2-7
CDR3nt: TGTGCCAGCAGCCAACTGGGACAGGGCTTATACGAGCAGTACTTC
CDR3aa: CASSQLGQGLYEQYF

abundance: .
v_gene: TRBV10-3
d_gene: TRBD2
j_gene: TRBJ2-1
CDR3nt: TGTGCCAGCAATAGCGGGAACTCCTACAATGAGCAGTTCTTC
CDR3aa: CASNSGNSYNEQFF

abundance: .
v_gene: TRBV6-5
d_gene: .
j_gene: TRBJ2-7
CDR3nt: TGTGCCAGCAGTTACGATAATAGCGGATACGAGCAGTACTTC
CDR3aa: CASSYDNSGYEQYF

abundance: .
v_gene: TRBV6-5
d_gene: TRBD1
j_gene: TRBJ1-3
CDR3nt: TGTGCCAGCAGTCTTACAGGGGGCGGAAACACCATATATTTT
CDR3aa: CASSLTGGGNTIYF

abundance: few
v_gene: TRBV2
d_gene: TRBD1
j_gene: TRBJ1-2
CDR3nt: TGTGCCAGCAGAGCAGGGGGAGATGGCTACACCTTC
CDR3aa: CASRAGGDGYTF

abundance: .
v_gene: TRBV5-1
d_gene: .
j_gene: TRBJ2-3
CDR3nt: TGCGCCAGCAGCTTTGAGTTAGGAGGCACAGATACGCAGTATTTT
CDR3aa: CASSFELGGTDTQYF

abundance: .
v_gene: TRBV7-9
d_gene: .
j_gene: TRBJ2-3
CDR3nt: TGTGCCAGCAGCCCCCTCCGGGTGTCAGATACGCAGTATTTT
CDR3aa: CASSPLRVSDTQYF